The sequence of this T cell receptor (beta chain) was determined in a study of cytomegalovirus exposure and HLA in healthy donors. The PCR made use of 60 Vbeta and 13 Jbeta primers. The data were produced by immunoSEQ multiplex PCR, yet TCRdb's version contains in-frame clones alone and is incomplete. Here the sample spans fewer than 150,000 clones, roughly 78% being singletons. Study-wide points: Altogether, 170 or so TCR beta chains were recorded as cytomegalovirus-associated. TCR beta chain V- and J-gene trimming was linked, in a later analysis, to a missense variant in DCLRE1C. A classifier reportedly called cytomegalovirus status with high sensitivity and specificity. In a later analysis, the majority of CMV-associated beta chains seemingly showed HLA restriction.

This clone appeared a few times. Its antigen is as yet unknown. This CDR3 has 16 residues. Germline CDR1 and CDR2: SGHNT and YYREEE (reference sequence). V dropped 4 bases and J dropped 4; count of bases not matched to a gene: 6. This sequence originates from a young man in good health and CMV-seronegative. The chain recombines TRBV5-4 with TRBJ1-3; the match to TRBD1 covers 12 bases. Material: PBMCs. The CDR3 region has the DNA TGTGCCAGCAGCCTCCGGGACAGGGGGCAAGGAAACACCATATATTTT. It encodes CASSLRDRGQGNTIYF.